The clone carrying this TCR beta chain appeared a single time. Source study methods: The assay estimated nucleated cells by amplifying reference gene primers. Assay used: immunoSEQ multiplex PCR; TCRdb lists only in-frame clones, some missing. For V, J and clone size, that table is used; D and trimming come from the DNA. The sample contains about 100,000 clones, 85% to 90% of which appear only once. Between the trimmed V and J ends, which lost 3 bases and 3 bases, there was a span of 9 bases. The germline V gene encodes CDR1 MDHEN and CDR2 SYDVKM. The CDR3 runs 14 residues. The sample belongs to a study of blood T cell repertoires in COVID-19. Study context: The analysed material was cDNA or gDNA that came from T cells, B-cell-depleted T cells, or PBMCs.

The V and J genes are TRBV28 and TRBJ1-5; possibly TRBD1 for D (5 bases). The sequencing input was peripheral blood. The source of this sequence is a human donor in a cohort sampled during active COVID-19. CDR3 bases: TGTGCCAGCAGTTTGGGGCAGTTCAATCAGCCCCAGCATTTT. Amino acid sequence: CASSLGQFNQPQHF.